The sequence of this T cell receptor (beta chain) was determined in a study of blood T cell repertoires in COVID-19. On the study more broadly: PBMCs, B-cell-depleted T cells, or T cells provided the cDNA or gDNA that made up the material.

Clinical history as reported by participants underpinned cohort assignment. All exposed participants met a person with COVID-19 within 2 weeks before entering the study. Some clones are missing from TCRdb's copy, which holds only in-frame ones; the method was immunoSEQ multiplex PCR. The sample contains some 240,000 clones, around 83% of which appear only once. This clone appeared a few times. This CDR3 contains 16 residues. Germline-derived CDR1 and CDR2 are SGHRS and YFSETQ. V lost 4 bases to trimming and J lost 0 bases, with 16 bases between them. V usage is TRBV5-1 and J usage is TRBJ1-1; perhaps TRBD1 as D (5 bases). Sequences were obtained from PBMCs or T cells enriched from blood (not recorded which). The clonotype comes from a woman aged 45-65 years who had been exposed to COVID-19. CDR3 nucleotide sequence: TGCGCCAGCAGCCCCCGGGAGGGACTCATGAACACTGAAGCTTTCTTT. Translation gives CASSPREGLMNTEAFF.